This TCR beta chain is from a study of identical twins. Study-wide results and limits: For zero-insertion analyses, partial confounding could come from invariant MAIT and iNKT cells. The more abundant beta clonotypes in cord blood had fewer insertions, and memory repertoires did not show this.

Addition of a universal primer site occurred through template switching, and cDNA carried unique molecular identifiers. TCRdb recomputed calls from the 5' RACE reads with MiXCR, one row per CDR3 protein. The sample yields 350,000 or so distinct CDR3 sequences, about 9% seen once. This clonotype was detected a few times. What it binds is not known. V lost 4 bases and J lost 0, with 9 bases in between. Germline lookup yields CDR1 DFQATT and CDR2 SNEGSKA (reference sequence). The CDR3 consists of 13 residues. This TCR came from a woman in her 50s in good health. Material: naive T cells sorted from blood. This chain links TRBV20-1 with TRBJ2-5, with a tentative D call TRBD1 (7 bases). As DNA, the CDR3 is TGCAGTGCTATCAGGGGGGACCAAGAGACCCAGTACTTC. It yields the protein CSAIRGDQETQYF.